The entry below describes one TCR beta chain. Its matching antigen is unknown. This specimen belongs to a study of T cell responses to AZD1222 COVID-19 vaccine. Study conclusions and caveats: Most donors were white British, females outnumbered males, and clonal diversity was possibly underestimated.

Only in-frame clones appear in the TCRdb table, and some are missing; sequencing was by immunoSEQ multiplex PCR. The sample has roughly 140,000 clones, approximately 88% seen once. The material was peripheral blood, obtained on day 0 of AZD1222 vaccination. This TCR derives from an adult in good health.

The CDR3 reads CASSLRRTMAGGPSEQYF. CDR3 coding DNA: TGTGCCAGCAGCTTGCGGCGGACGATGGCGGGAGGGCCATCCGAGCAGTACTTC. This chain connects TRBV9 to TRBJ2-7; 9 nucleotides agree with TRBD2. The CDR3 is made up of 18 amino acids. The V gene's germline CDR1 is SGDLS and CDR2 YYNGEE. V lost 4 bases to trimming and J lost 6 bases; unmatched junction nucleotides: 20.